This T cell receptor (beta chain) was obtained from a study of blood T cell repertoires in COVID-19. TCRdb keeps only in-frame clones here, not all; method: immunoSEQ multiplex PCR. The sample holds hundreds of thousands of clones, 80% to 95% seen once. The trim removed 6 bases at V and 2 bases at J, leaving 9 bases unmatched. Germline lookup yields CDR1 SEHNR and CDR2 FQNEAQ (reference sequence). The CDR3 is 15 residues long. Specimen: peripheral blood. This TCR was recovered from a man aged 55 to 70 with COVID-19, enrolled during active disease. The rearrangement joins TRBV7-9 to TRBJ2-7; TRBD2 agrees at 8 bases. CDR3 nucleotides: TGTGCCAGCAGTCCCGCGGGGGGCTTCGCCTACGAGCAGTACTTC. It specifies CASSPAGGFAYEQYF.